The 19 T cell receptor beta chains below come from one sample, sequenced in a study of cytotoxic CD8 clonotypes in ibrutinib-treated CLL. Measured with immunoSEQ multiplex PCR; TCRdb has only the in-frame clones, and not every one. Here the sample spans around 250,000 clones, under 75% being singletons. This material consisted of PBMCs, taken after 24 months of ibrutinib treatment. The receptors were gathered from a human donor with chronic lymphocytic leukemia.

The CDR3 loop reads CASSLDMGNYGYTF. The DNA for the CDR3 is TGCGCCAGCAGCTTGGATATGGGGAACTATGGCTACACCTTC. The chain joins TRBV5-1 to TRBJ1-2, with D hard to call. Trimming cost V 0 bases and J 2 bases, with 8 bases left between them. The CDR3 is 14 residues long. Looked up from germline, CDR1 is SGHRS and CDR2 is YFSETQ.

The chain recombines TRBV27 with TRBJ2-1; 10 bases match TRBD2. CDR1 MNHEY and CDR2 SMNVEV come from the germline V gene (reference sequence). J lost 10 bases, V lost 5 bases, and 5 bases had no gene match. This CDR3 has 13 residues. The CDR3 reads CASSKREGYEQFF. CDR3 sequence (DNA): TGTGCCAGCAGTAAGCGGGAGGGGTACGAGCAGTTCTTC.

This sequence joins TRBV14 and TRBJ1-1, with 7 bases aligning to TRBD1. Germline values: CDR1 SGHDN, CDR2 FVKESK. The CDR3 spans 11 residues. Losses at the gene ends were 3 bases for V and 11 bases for J; bases not matched to a gene: 3. CDR3 region: CASSQTGRAFF. In nucleotides, the CDR3 is TGTGCCAGCAGCCAGACAGGGCGCGCTTTCTTT.

The genes are TRBV6-5 and TRBJ2-4, with D tentatively TRBD2 (5 bases). Germline V gene lookup returns CDR1 MNHEY and CDR2 SVGAGI. Trimming removed 6 bases at V and 4 bases at J, with 13 bases between. CDR3 length equals 14 residues. The CDR3 coding sequence is TGTGCCAGCAGCCGGCAGGAGGTAAAAAACATTCAGTACTTC. Its protein product is CASSRQEVKNIQYF.

CDR3 sequence reads: CASSLGEKDGYTF. The CDR3 nucleotides are TGTGCCAGCAGCTTAGGGGAAAAAGATGGCTACACCTTC. The chain links TRBV7-2 to TRBJ1-2, with D hard to call. The CDR3 runs 13 residues. The germline V gene has CDR1 SGHTA and CDR2 FQGNSA. Trimming took off 1 base at V and 6 bases at J, with 9 bases between the two ends.

A few counts support this clone. The J gene is TRBJ1-2, the V gene TRBV5-8; TRBD1 might be the D (6 bases). Germline V gene lookup returns CDR1 SGHTS and CDR2 YDEGEE. Trimming removed 2 bases at V and 2 bases at J, with 10 bases between. This CDR3 has 14 amino acids. DNA of the CDR3: TGTGCCAGCAGCTTCGGGGGGCCCAACTATGGCTACACCTTC. Encoded protein: CASSFGGPNYGYTF.

The rearrangement uses TRBV2 and TRBJ2-6, with D unclear. Per the germline V gene, CDR1 is SNHLY and CDR2 is FYNNEI. The CDR3 length is 14 residues. Trimming stripped 4 bases from V and 2 bases from J, with 6 bases between. Here the CDR3 reads CASSAITGANVLTF. The CDR3 DNA follows: TGTGCCAGCAGTGCGATTACTGGGGCCAACGTCCTGACTTTC.

V is TRBV6-5 and J is TRBJ1-1; D is undetermined. Germline values: CDR1 MNHEY, CDR2 SVGAGI. The CDR3 has 14 residues. V lost 3 bases to trimming and J lost 8 bases, with 16 bases between them. CDR3 in DNA: TGTGCCAGCAGTTATGGTCGCCGCGGTTGGGAAGCTTTCTTT. It is translated as CASSYGRRGWEAFF.

V gene TRBV27 combines with J gene TRBJ2-7; weak D call: TRBD2 (6 bases). V lost 5 bases and J 2 bases, leaving 10 bases between the germline ends. The CDR3 loop spans 13 amino acids. Germline V gene lookup returns CDR1 MNHEY and CDR2 SMNVEV (reference sequence). The CDR3 loop reads CASSPAGPYEQYF. The CDR3 bases are TGTGCCAGCAGTCCGGCGGGGCCCTACGAGCAGTACTTC.

This chain links TRBV13 with TRBJ1-2, with D possibly TRBD1 on 6 matching bases. The V gene's germline CDR1 is PRHDT and CDR2 FYEKMQ (reference sequence). V lost 1 base and J 5 bases, leaving 11 bases between the germline ends. This CDR3 is built from 14 residues. Here the CDR3 reads CASSLDRGWYGYTF. CDR3 nucleotides: TGTGCCAGCAGCTTAGATAGGGGGTGGTATGGCTACACCTTC.

The rearrangement uses TRBV27 and TRBJ2-7; 10 bases map to TRBD1. The CDR3 is made up of 16 amino acids. V gave up 6 bases and J gave up 1 base; unmatched junction bases: 9. CDR1 is MNHEY and CDR2 is SMNVEV in the germline V gene (reference sequence). The DNA for the CDR3 is TGTGCCAGCAGAACGTCCGGGACAGGGGTTTCCTACGAGCAGTACTTC. Its translation is CASRTSGTGVSYEQYF.

Regarding this clone: Different DNA sequences within this sample yield the same CDR3. The CDR3 DNA reads TGTGCCAGCAGCGTAGTCGGAACTAGCACAGATACGCAGTATTTT. Translating it yields CASSVVGTSTDTQYF. The rearrangement links TRBV9 to TRBJ2-3; D is unresolved. CDR1 is SGDLS and CDR2 is YYNGEE in the germline V gene. Trimming took 0 bases from V and 0 from J, leaving 8 bases between them. CDR3 length equals 15 residues.

V and J are TRBV9 and TRBJ1-2; 7 positions agree with TRBD1. After removal of 6 bases from V and 4 bases from J, the junction contained 9 bases not matched to a gene. The germline CDR1 and CDR2 sequences are SGDLS and YYNGEE. The CDR3 length is 14 residues. The CDR3 DNA follows: TGTGCCAGCACCGACGGACAGGCGGCCTATGGCTACACCTTC. Translating it yields CASTDGQAAYGYTF.

This clone turned up a few times. The chain employs TRBV5-4 and TRBJ1-2, with D possibly TRBD1 on 6 matching bases. This CDR3 has 15 residues. Germline CDR1 is SGHNT and CDR2 is YYREEE (reference sequence). The V end was cut by 0 bases, the J end by 1 base, with 10 bases between. CDR3 residues: CASSLAHRDNYGYTF. In DNA, the CDR3 is TGTGCCAGCAGCTTGGCCCACAGGGATAACTATGGCTACACCTTC.

This clone was seen more than once but under ten times. V gene TRBV5-1 combines with J gene TRBJ2-1, with 13 bases matching TRBD2. The CDR3 is 16 residues long. With V trimmed by 3 bases and J by 0 bases, 0 bases remained unmatched. The germline V gene has CDR1 SGHRS and CDR2 YFSETQ. The CDR3 protein is CASSWTSGSSYNEQFF. The CDR3, as DNA: TGCGCCAGCAGCTGGACTAGCGGGAGCTCCTACAATGAGCAGTTCTTC.

There are a few counts of this clone. The rearrangement links TRBV5-1 to TRBJ2-5; 11 bases fit TRBD2. CDR3 length: 14 amino acids. Germline V gene sequence: CDR1 SGHRS, CDR2 YFSETQ. The V segment lost 4 bases and the J segment 5 bases; nucleotides outside the gene matches: 4. Here the CDR3 reads CASSPGTSGETQYF. The CDR3 DNA is TGCGCCAGCAGCCCCGGGACTAGCGGTGAGACCCAGTACTTC.

This chain connects TRBV6-5 to TRBJ1-1, with D possibly TRBD1 on 5 matching bases. This CDR3 is built from 15 residues. Germline V CDR1 and CDR2: MNHEY, SVGAGI. Trimming removed 7 bases at V and 1 base at J, with 16 bases between. The CDR3 DNA reads as TGTGCCAGCACGACCCTGACCCAGGGGAACACTGAAGCTTTCTTT. As protein: CASTTLTQGNTEAFF.

The chain joins TRBV4-3 to TRBJ1-1; D ambiguous. This CDR3 has 13 amino acids. V was cut by 4 bases and J by 4 bases, with 10 bases left in between. The germline CDR1 and CDR2 sequences are LGHNA and YSLEER. The CDR3 DNA sequence: TGCGCCAGCAGCCCCCGGGAGACCACTGAAGCTTTCTTT. Amino acid sequence: CASSPRETTEAFF.

The J gene is TRBJ1-2, the V gene TRBV19; weak D call: TRBD1 (5 bases). Trimming stripped 4 bases from V and 8 bases from J, with 20 bases between. CDR3 size: 15 residues. Germline V gene data show CDR1 as LNHDA and CDR2 as SQIVND (reference sequence). The CDR3 sequence: CASSTRDFAREGYTF. The CDR3 nucleotides are TGTGCCAGTAGTACCCGGGACTTTGCCAGAGAAGGCTACACCTTC.